Reported below is one T cell receptor beta chain. Antigen unknown. The data were taken from a study of T-cell reconstitution after alpha-beta-depleted transplantation in children. Points from the study as a whole: Some patients' high day-60 TCRbeta diversity was attributed to recipient cells surviving conditioning.

Unique molecular identifiers featured in how the TCRbeta library was prepared. TCRdb reprocessed the PCR reads via MiXCR and lists one record per CDR3 protein. The table records fewer than 250,000 distinct CDR3 sequences, around a sixth of them present only once. The germline V gene has CDR1 MNHEY and CDR2 SMNVEV (reference sequence). Deletions cut 6 bases from V and 3 bases from J, with 14 bases between. This CDR3 contains 14 residues. The chain couples TRBV27 to TRBJ1-2; no firm D call. The TCR was taken from a male patient between 2 and 10 years old who had a stem cell transplant for acute lymphoblastic leukemia, so the T cells may come from the graft donor. The sequencing here drew on PBMCs, mostly from graft donor cells, taken 360 days after TCRalphabeta/CD19-depleted stem cell transplant. In DNA, the CDR3 is TGTGCCAGCAGCCTGGACGGATCCCACTATGGCTACACCTTC. This codes for CASSLDGSHYGYTF.